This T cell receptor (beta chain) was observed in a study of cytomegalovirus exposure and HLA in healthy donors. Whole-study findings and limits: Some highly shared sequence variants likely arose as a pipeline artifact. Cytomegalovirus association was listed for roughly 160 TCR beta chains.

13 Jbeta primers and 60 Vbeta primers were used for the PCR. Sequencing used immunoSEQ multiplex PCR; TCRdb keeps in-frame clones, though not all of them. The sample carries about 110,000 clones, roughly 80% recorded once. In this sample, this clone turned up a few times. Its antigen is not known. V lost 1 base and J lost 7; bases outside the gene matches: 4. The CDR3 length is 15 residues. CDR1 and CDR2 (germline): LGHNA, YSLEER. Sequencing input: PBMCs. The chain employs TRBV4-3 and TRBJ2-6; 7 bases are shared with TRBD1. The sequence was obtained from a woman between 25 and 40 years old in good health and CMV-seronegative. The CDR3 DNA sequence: TGCGCCAGCAGCCAAGCCGACAGGGTAGCCAACGTCCTGACTTTC. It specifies CASSQADRVANVLTF.